These 30 T cell receptor beta chains came from one sample sequenced in a study of blood T cell repertoires in COVID-19. Assay used: immunoSEQ multiplex PCR; TCRdb lists only in-frame clones, some missing. In the table there are around 200,000 clones, around nine tenths of which are singletons. Source material: peripheral blood. The receptor set was obtained from a man aged 35-49 years with acute or convalescent COVID-19.

The V and J genes are TRBV6-1 and TRBJ1-6, with TRBD1 matching over 7 bases. Germline V gene lookup returns CDR1 MNHNS and CDR2 SASEGT. The V segment lost 3 bases and the J segment 5 bases; nucleotides outside the gene matches: 1. CDR3 length equals 14 residues. This CDR3 reads CASSEDRHNSPLHF. CDR3 bases: TGTGCCAGCAGTGAGGACAGGCATAATTCACCCCTCCACTTT.

The rearrangement joins TRBV4-3 to TRBJ2-3, with TRBD2 matching over 9 bases. The CDR3 has 17 amino acids. Germline CDR1 LGHNA, CDR2 YSLEER. The V segment lost 1 base and the J segment 5 bases; nucleotides outside the gene matches: 10. The CDR3 DNA is TGCGCCAGCAGCCAAGGTGCGGGGGGGCTCAGTCAAGATACGCAGTATTTT. Amino acids: CASSQGAGGLSQDTQYF.

The genes are TRBV24-1 and TRBJ2-7; no firm D call. The V gene lost 3 bases and the J gene lost 2 bases, with 7 bases spanning the gap. The CDR3 totals 13 residues. The germline V gene encodes CDR1 KGHDR and CDR2 SFDVKD. The CDR3: CATSDPLTYEQYF. The CDR3 nucleotides are TGTGCCACCAGTGATCCTTTAACCTACGAGCAGTACTTC.

The chain employs TRBV7-2 and TRBJ2-1, with D unclear. CDR3 length: 15 amino acids. Per the germline V gene, CDR1 is SGHTA and CDR2 is FQGNSA. Trimming took 2 bases from V and 0 from J, leaving 8 bases between them. In DNA form, the CDR3 reads TGTGCCAGCAGCTTATACCTGAGCTCCTACAATGAGCAGTTCTTC. Encoded protein: CASSLYLSSYNEQFF.

The sample holds one count of this clone. This chain links TRBV5-4 with TRBJ1-1; TRBD1 agrees at 8 bases. CDR1 and CDR2 (germline): SGHNT, YYREEE (reference sequence). The junction had 7 bases not matched to a gene; V was cut back by 3 bases and J by 3 bases. The CDR3 consists of 15 residues. DNA for the CDR3: TGTGCCAGCAGCTGGGGAGGACAGGGTTACACTGAAGCTTTCTTT. It codes for CASSWGGQGYTEAFF.

This clone was seen a few times. The chain carries TRBV7-8 and TRBJ2-7, with D perhaps matching TRBD1 (6 bases). Germline V CDR1 and CDR2: SGHVS, FQNEAQ. The CDR3 length is 13 residues. With 5 bases removed from V and 1 base from J, the gap between germline ends came to 9 bases. DNA of the CDR3: TGTGCCAGCAGCCAAGGACAGTCCTACGAGCAGTACTTC. Protein product: CASSQGQSYEQYF. Together with reference TRBV7-8 and TRBJ2-7, the CDR3 gives the full variable domain: GAGVSQSPRYKVAKRGQDVALRCDPISGHVSLFWYQQALGQGPEFLTYFQNEAQLDKSGLPSDRFFAERPEGSVSTLKIQRTQQEDSAVYLCASSQGQSYEQYFGPGTRLTVT.

The V and J genes are TRBV19 and TRBJ2-5, with a tentative D call TRBD2 (5 bases). This CDR3 is 14 amino acids long. Germline V gene sequence: CDR1 LNHDA, CDR2 SQIVND (reference sequence). V was shortened by 5 bases and J by 5 bases, with 15 bases between the two germline ends. The CDR3 reads CASSPGNLRETQYF. CDR3 nucleotides: TGTGCCAGTAGTCCCGGGAACCTTAGGGAGACCCAGTACTTC.

This clone has a single count. The rearrangement joins TRBV6-5 to TRBJ2-7; a possible D gene is TRBD1 (5 bases). Trimming removed 8 bases at V and 6 bases at J, with 14 bases between. The CDR3 extends over 12 amino acids. The V gene's germline CDR1 is MNHEY and CDR2 SVGAGI. CDR3 amino acids: CASGRVLVEQYF. The CDR3 coding sequence is TGTGCCAGCGGCAGGGTTCTAGTCGAGCAGTACTTC.

This chain uses TRBV6-5 with TRBJ1-6; the match to TRBD1 covers 8 bases. V lost 8 bases to trimming and J lost 4 bases; unmatched junction nucleotides: 4. The CDR3 is made up of 14 amino acids. Germline V gene lookup returns CDR1 MNHEY and CDR2 SVGAGI. Written as DNA, the CDR3 is TGTGCCAGCGGAAGACAGGGGTATAATTCACCCCTCCACTTT. It encodes CASGRQGYNSPLHF.

V and J are TRBV6-1 and TRBJ2-1; 10 bases match TRBD2. Per the germline V gene, CDR1 is MNHNS and CDR2 is SASEGT. This CDR3 spans 16 amino acids. The V and J ends lost 2 bases and 3 bases, in that order; junction bases with no gene match: 4. CDR3 DNA: TGTGCCAGCAGTGAAAGCCTAGCGGGGGTCTACAATGAGCAGTTCTTC. This codes for CASSESLAGVYNEQFF.

This chain links TRBV9 with TRBJ1-5, with TRBD1 matching over 8 bases. The junction had 10 bases not matched to a gene; V was cut back by 8 bases and J by 0 bases. The CDR3 is 16 amino acids. Germline V gene data show CDR1 as SGDLS and CDR2 as YYNGEE. CDR3 DNA: TGTGCCAGGGAGACAGGGGATGTGAGTAGCAATCAGCCCCAGCATTTT. As protein: CARETGDVSSNQPQHF.

The rearrangement uses TRBV16 and TRBJ2-3; TRBD1 agrees at 7 bases. The CDR3 is made up of 15 amino acids. Trimming cost V 0 bases and J 10 bases; bases outside gene matches: 10. CDR1 and CDR2 from the germline V gene are KGHSY and FQNENV. Here the CDR3 DNA reads TGTGCCAGCAGCCAATCCCCCAAGGGGGACAGAGCGCAGTATTTT. Protein sequence: CASSQSPKGDRAQYF.

The V gene is TRBV12-2, the J gene TRBJ1-2; the D segment call TRBD1 is taken from the table without a DNA check. TRBV12-2 is termed a pseudogene. The CDR3 is 18 residues long. CDR3 sequence: CASRLTIWGQDSNYGYTF. As DNA, the CDR3 is TGTGCAAGTCGCTTAACAATTTGGGGGCAGGATTCTAACTATGGCTACACCTTC.

The J gene is TRBJ1-2, the V gene TRBV7-9; TRBD1 matches 8 bases. Per germline, CDR1 SEHNR and CDR2 FQNEAQ (reference sequence). This CDR3 contains 17 residues. V gave up 1 base and J gave up 1 base; unmatched junction bases: 8. DNA of the CDR3: TGTGCCAGCAGCTTAGGGACAGGGAGCCCCCTTAACTATGGCTACACCTTC. Amino acid sequence: CASSLGTGSPLNYGYTF.

The genes are TRBV18 and TRBJ2-5; 10 nucleotides agree with TRBD1. The CDR3 covers 14 residues. Germline loops: CDR1 KGHSH, CDR2 LQKENI. Trimming removed 3 bases from V and 5 bases from J; junction bases left unmatched: 3. The CDR3 is CASSPTGGRETQYF. The CDR3, as DNA: TGTGCCAGCTCACCGACAGGGGGCAGGGAGACCCAGTACTTC.

J is TRBJ2-2 and V is TRBV6-5; 7 nucleotides align to TRBD1. Germline V gives CDR1 MNHEY, CDR2 SVGAGI. The ends lost 5 bases at V and 6 bases at J; junction bases unmatched: 6. This CDR3 is built from 14 residues. The CDR3 here is CASSKGAKAGELFF. In nucleotides, the CDR3 is TGTGCCAGCAGTAAGGGGGCCAAGGCCGGGGAGCTGTTTTTT.

J is TRBJ2-3 and V is TRBV7-6; TRBD1 agrees at 10 bases. V shed 5 bases and J 6 bases; nucleotides not matched to a gene: 17. Germline V gene sequence: CDR1 SGHVS, CDR2 FNYEAQ. This CDR3 comprises 18 residues. For the CDR3, the DNA is TGTGCCAGCAGCGCGATTAGCAGAGGGACAGGGGTAGCTGATACGCAGTATTTT. Protein sequence: CASSAISRGTGVADTQYF.

The chain carries TRBV30 and TRBJ1-6; tentatively, D is TRBD1 (6 bases). Germline assignment: CDR1 GTSNPN and CDR2 SVGIG (reference sequence). This CDR3 contains 16 residues. Trimming removed 3 bases from V and 9 bases from J, with 21 bases in between. The CDR3 spells CAWSAHSGGRGSPLHF. The CDR3 bases are TGTGCCTGGAGCGCCCATTCGGGGGGGCGCGGTTCACCCCTCCACTTT.

The chain joins TRBV11-2 to TRBJ1-4; D uncertain. Germline V gene lookup returns CDR1 SGHAT and CDR2 FQNNGV. The CDR3 sequence is 13 residues long. V shed 1 base and J shed 8 bases, with 8 bases lying between them. The DNA for the CDR3 is TGTGCCAGCAGCTTAGGTCGGGTCGAAAAACTGTTTTTT. This sequence encodes CASSLGRVEKLFF.

CDR3 protein: CASSQETQGWYGYTF. The DNA of the CDR3 is TGCGCCAGCAGCCAAGAGACCCAGGGGTGGTATGGCTACACCTTC. The rearrangement joins TRBV4-3 to TRBJ1-2; the D gene is possibly TRBD1 (6 bases). The CDR3 extends over 15 amino acids. Germline V gene lookup returns CDR1 LGHNA and CDR2 YSLEER. Trimming took off 0 bases at V and 5 bases at J, with 13 bases between the two ends.

The chain combines TRBV27 with TRBJ2-7; D may be TRBD1 (6 bases). The germline V gene encodes CDR1 MNHEY and CDR2 SMNVEV (reference sequence). The CDR3 runs 15 residues. V was cut by 5 bases and J by 6 bases, with 20 bases left in between. CDR3: CASSLNPQGNGEQYF. The CDR3 DNA is TGTGCCAGCAGTCTAAACCCGCAGGGGAATGGCGAGCAGTACTTC.

The chain is built from TRBV30 and TRBJ2-5; 12 positions match TRBD2. CDR1 and CDR2 from the germline V gene are GTSNPN and SVGIG (reference sequence). With V trimmed by 6 bases and J by 5 bases, 4 bases remained unmatched. The CDR3 covers 13 residues. The CDR3 region is CACSSGGAETQYF. The CDR3 DNA reads as TGTGCCTGCTCTAGCGGGGGGGCGGAGACCCAGTACTTC. The variable domain in full, with the rest retrieved from reference TRBV30 and TRBJ2-5, is SQTIHQWPATLVQPVGSPLSLECTVEGTSNPNLYWYRQAAGRGLQLLFYSVGIGQISSEVPQNLSASRPQDRQFILSSKKLLLSDSGFYLCACSSGGAETQYFGPGTRLLVL.

The chain links TRBV9 to TRBJ1-2; D unresolved. V lost 3 bases, J lost 4 bases, and 13 bases lay in between. Germline lookup yields CDR1 SGDLS and CDR2 YYNGEE. CDR3 length: 14 residues. The CDR3 DNA sequence: TGTGCCAGCAGCGCTGTGACAAAGGCCTATGGCTACACCTTC. Translation: CASSAVTKAYGYTF.

This chain joins TRBV15 and TRBJ2-7, with TRBD2 identical over 8 bases. This CDR3 has 14 amino acids. V was pared by 3 bases and J by 3 bases, with 4 bases of the junction left unmatched. Germline assignment: CDR1 LNHNV and CDR2 YYDKDF (reference sequence). In DNA, the CDR3 is TGTGCCACCAGCAGGGAGGGACTAGGCTACGAGCAGTACTTC. Protein product: CATSREGLGYEQYF.

This clone appeared a single time. The chain employs TRBV25-1 and TRBJ1-4; TRBD1 matches at 7 bases. This CDR3 has 15 amino acids. Trimming cost V 4 bases and J 7 bases; bases outside gene matches: 9. CDR1 is MGHDK and CDR2 is SYGVNS in the germline V gene. The CDR3 here is CASSAPTGWGEKLFF. The CDR3 DNA is TGTGCCAGCAGTGCCCCGACAGGGTGGGGTGAAAAACTGTTTTTT.

The genes are TRBV27 and TRBJ1-6; 9 positions match TRBD1. The V and J ends lost 3 bases and 7 bases, in that order; junction bases with no gene match: 1. The CDR3 extends over 14 amino acids. The germline gives CDR1 MNHEY, CDR2 SMNVEV (reference sequence). The CDR3 sequence is CASSLGTGNSPLHF. The CDR3 DNA reads TGTGCCAGCAGTTTGGGGACAGGGAATTCACCCCTCCACTTT.

The chain recombines TRBV6-5 with TRBJ2-2, with D hard to call. This CDR3 contains 15 residues. Between the trimmed V and J ends, which lost 0 bases and 2 bases, there was a span of 7 bases. Germline CDR1 MNHEY, CDR2 SVGAGI. The CDR3 DNA reads TGTGCCAGCAGTTACTCGGGCAGCAACACCGGGGAGCTGTTTTTT. Translation: CASSYSGSNTGELFF.

The V gene is TRBV27, the J gene TRBJ1-5; TRBD1 matches 11 bases. Losses at the gene ends were 5 bases for V and 1 base for J; bases not matched to a gene: 22. The germline gives CDR1 MNHEY, CDR2 SMNVEV (reference sequence). The CDR3 spans 22 residues. CDR3 amino acids: CASSKKGSWGDRGRMSNQPQHF. In nucleotides, the CDR3 is TGTGCCAGCAGTAAAAAAGGTAGTTGGGGGGACAGGGGGAGGATGAGCAATCAGCCCCAGCATTTT.

The V call is TRBV30, the J call TRBJ1-1; a weak D match, TRBD1 (6 bases). This CDR3 is 12 amino acids long. The V gene lost 8 bases and the J gene lost 0 bases, with 10 bases spanning the gap. Germline V gene lookup returns CDR1 GTSNPN and CDR2 SVGIG (reference sequence). CDR3 sequence (DNA): TGTGCCGGGGGCCGAGTGAACACTGAAGCTTTCTTT. This translates into CAGGRVNTEAFF.

This clone came up once. The rearrangement uses TRBV9 and TRBJ1-2; the D is unclear. The CDR3 covers 13 residues. V dropped 2 bases and J dropped 1 base, with 6 bases sitting between them. Germline CDR1 is SGDLS and CDR2 is YYNGEE. The CDR3 nucleotides are TGTGCCAGCAGCGTCACGGGTAACTATGGCTACACCTTC. Its protein product is CASSVTGNYGYTF.